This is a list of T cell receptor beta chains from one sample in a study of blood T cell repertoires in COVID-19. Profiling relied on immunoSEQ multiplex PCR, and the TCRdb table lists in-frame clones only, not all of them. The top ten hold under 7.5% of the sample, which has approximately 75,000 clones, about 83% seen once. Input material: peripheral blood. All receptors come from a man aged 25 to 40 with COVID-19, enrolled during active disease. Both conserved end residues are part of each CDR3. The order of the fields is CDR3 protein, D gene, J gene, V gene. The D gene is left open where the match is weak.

CDR3 protein: CASSYLGGTNYGYTF
D gene: .
J gene: TRBJ1-2
V gene: TRBV6-5

CDR3 protein: CASESGTADTQYF
D gene: TRBD2
J gene: TRBJ2-3
V gene: TRBV6-5

CDR3 protein: CASSQGSRGGTEAFF
D gene: .
J gene: TRBJ1-1
V gene: TRBV14

CDR3 protein: CASSFSLAGPNEQFF
D gene: TRBD2
J gene: TRBJ2-1
V gene: TRBV11-1

CDR3 protein: CASSFGGIGTGELFF
D gene: .
J gene: TRBJ2-2
V gene: TRBV7-7

CDR3 protein: CASSPTGSRSQETQYF
D gene: .
J gene: TRBJ2-5
V gene: TRBV6-2/TRBV6-3

CDR3 protein: CASSLAARTDTQYF
D gene: .
J gene: TRBJ2-3
V gene: TRBV5-1

CDR3 protein: CASSDGQNTGELFF
D gene: .
J gene: TRBJ2-2
V gene: TRBV6-4

CDR3 protein: CASSLTSRIYTDTQYF
D gene: TRBD2
J gene: TRBJ2-3
V gene: TRBV5-1

CDR3 protein: CASSPMAGARGNTIYF
D gene: .
J gene: TRBJ1-3
V gene: TRBV27

CDR3 protein: CASSQIQGPTEAFF
D gene: TRBD1
J gene: TRBJ1-1
V gene: TRBV6-5

CDR3 protein: CASRAKTSGYYEQYF
D gene: TRBD2
J gene: TRBJ2-7
V gene: TRBV28

CDR3 protein: CAWERDNTLHF
D gene: .
J gene: TRBJ1-6
V gene: TRBV30

CDR3 protein: CASTESGYQPQHF
D gene: .
J gene: TRBJ1-5
V gene: TRBV6-6

CDR3 protein: CASSYSSGDRATEQYF
D gene: TRBD1
J gene: TRBJ2-7
V gene: TRBV6-5

CDR3 protein: CASSLAEEGAYNEQFF
D gene: .
J gene: TRBJ2-1
V gene: TRBV5-4

CDR3 protein: CSVVQGNEQFF
D gene: TRBD1
J gene: TRBJ2-1
V gene: TRBV29-1

CDR3 protein: CASTGDRAEAFF
D gene: TRBD1
J gene: TRBJ1-1
V gene: TRBV2

CDR3 protein: CAWSAKLYGYTF
D gene: .
J gene: TRBJ1-2
V gene: TRBV30

CDR3 protein: CASSQPGGRINGYTF
D gene: TRBD1
J gene: TRBJ1-2
V gene: TRBV7-9

CDR3 protein: CASSQNSPLHF
D gene: .
J gene: TRBJ1-6
V gene: TRBV11-2

CDR3 protein: CATGWWWGDHTEAFF
D gene: .
J gene: TRBJ1-1
V gene: TRBV28

CDR3 protein: CASSVEPQLDQPQHF
D gene: .
J gene: TRBJ1-5
V gene: TRBV9

CDR3 protein: CASSSGLAGTDTQYF
D gene: TRBD2
J gene: TRBJ2-3
V gene: TRBV5-6